The 9 T cell receptor beta chains below all came from one sample that was sequenced in a study of blood T cell repertoires in COVID-19. The data were produced by immunoSEQ multiplex PCR, yet TCRdb's version contains in-frame clones alone and is incomplete. There are some 200,000 clones in the sample; about four fifths occur only once, and 4.8% lies in the top ten. Sample: PBMCs or T cells enriched from blood (not recorded which). Every receptor here comes from a woman in her forties or fifties who had been exposed to COVID-19.

This clone was seen a single time. The chain uses TRBV3-1 (or the pseudogene TRBV3-2) and TRBJ1-1; D uncertain. The CDR3 covers 15 residues. Germline V lookup: CDR1 LGHDT, CDR2 YNNKEL (reference sequence). V lost 1 base, J lost 6 bases, and 15 bases lay in between. The CDR3 DNA sequence: TGTGCCAGCAGCCAAGTAGGAGGGTACAACTCTGAAGCTTTCTTT. It translates to CASSQVGGYNSEAFF.

The chain employs TRBV29-1 and TRBJ1-1; D gene unclear. The V end lost 4 bases, the J end lost 5 bases, and 14 bases lay between the germline ends. There are 13 residues in the CDR3. Germline V lookup: CDR1 SQVTM, CDR2 ANQGSEA. CDR3 sequence: CSVVPGVGTEAFF. CDR3 coding DNA: TGCAGCGTTGTTCCCGGGGTAGGAACTGAAGCTTTCTTT.

V and J are TRBV5-6 and TRBJ1-4; D might be TRBD1 (6 bases). From germline, CDR1 is SGHDT and CDR2 YYEEEE. CDR3 length: 13 amino acids. Trimming cost V 1 base and J 8 bases, with 9 bases left between them. DNA for the CDR3: TGTGCCAGCAGCTTGACCGGGACAGAAAAACTGTTTTTT. Amino acids: CASSLTGTEKLFF. Looking up the rest from reference TRBV5-6 and TRBJ1-4 gives the full variable domain: DAGVTQSPTHLIKTRGQQVTLRCSPKSGHDTVSWYQQALGQGPQFIFQYYEEEERQRGNFPDRFSGHQFPNYSSELNVNALLLGDSALYLCASSLTGTEKLFFGSGTQLSVL.

The V and J genes are TRBV5-1 and TRBJ2-7; tentatively, D is TRBD1 (5 bases). Germline V gene data show CDR1 as SGHRS and CDR2 as YFSETQ. Trimming removed 4 bases from V and 2 bases from J, with 13 bases in between. The CDR3 consists of 14 residues. CDR3 nucleotide sequence: TGCGCCAGCAGCCTAGAGTGGACACCCTACGAGCAGTACTTC. Its protein product is CASSLEWTPYEQYF.

This clone was seen once. The chain has TRBV6-4 and TRBJ2-1, with 10 bases lining up with TRBD2. The CDR3 has 16 amino acids. CDR1 is MRHNA and CDR2 is SNTAGT in the germline V gene. Losses at the gene ends were 2 bases for V and 5 bases for J; bases not matched to a gene: 6. Here the CDR3 reads CASSDGLAGDHNEQFF. In nucleotides, the CDR3 is TGTGCCAGCAGTGACGGGCTAGCGGGGGACCACAATGAGCAGTTCTTC.

This clone was counted only a few times. This chain joins TRBV5-6 and TRBJ2-5, with 7 nucleotides matching TRBD1. V lost 2 bases and J lost 1; bases outside the gene matches: 5. CDR1 SGHDT and CDR2 YYEEEE come from the germline V gene. CDR3 length equals 15 residues. CDR3 in DNA: TGTGCCAGCAGCTTAGGCACAGGGGCCCAAGAGACCCAGTACTTC. It codes for CASSLGTGAQETQYF.

The chain is built from TRBV10-3 and TRBJ2-7; tentatively, D is TRBD2 (6 bases). Germline V gene lookup returns CDR1 ENHRY and CDR2 SYGVKD. The V end was cut by 8 bases, the J end by 2 bases, with 10 bases between. The CDR3 is made up of 12 amino acids. The CDR3 nucleotides read TGTGCCATCGGGGGGTACCCCTACGAGCAGTACTTC. Its protein product is CAIGGYPYEQYF.

V usage is TRBV19 and J usage is TRBJ2-7, with D perhaps TRBD1 (5 bases). The CDR3 covers 14 residues. Trimming removed 8 bases from V and 3 bases from J, with 17 bases in between. The germline gives CDR1 LNHDA, CDR2 SQIVND (reference sequence). CDR3 amino acids: CASSMTKGNYEQYF. The CDR3 DNA reads TGTGCCAGTTCTATGACGAAGGGGAACTACGAGCAGTACTTC.

The chain uses TRBV6-2 or TRBV6-3 and TRBJ2-2, with D perhaps TRBD1 (5 bases). V lost 5 bases and J 1 base, leaving 11 bases between the germline ends. This CDR3 spans 15 amino acids. Per germline, CDR1 MNHEY and CDR2 SVGEGT. The CDR3, as DNA: TGTGCCAGCAGTAAGCCAGGGCGGAACACCGGGGAGCTGTTTTTT. Protein sequence: CASSKPGRNTGELFF.